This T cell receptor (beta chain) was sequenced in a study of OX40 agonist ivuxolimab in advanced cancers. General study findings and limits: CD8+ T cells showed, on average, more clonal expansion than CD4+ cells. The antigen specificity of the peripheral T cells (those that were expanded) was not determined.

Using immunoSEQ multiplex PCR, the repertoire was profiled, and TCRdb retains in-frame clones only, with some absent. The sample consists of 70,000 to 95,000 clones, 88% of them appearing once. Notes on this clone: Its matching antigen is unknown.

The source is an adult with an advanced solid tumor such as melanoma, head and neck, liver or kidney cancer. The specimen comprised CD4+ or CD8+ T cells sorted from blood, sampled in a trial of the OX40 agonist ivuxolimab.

CDR3 residues: CASSPLLSGAIQETQYF. The CDR3 nucleotides are TGTGCCAGCAGCCCCCTCCTTAGCGGAGCCATCCAAGAGACCCAGTACTTC. The rearrangement links TRBV5-4 to TRBJ2-5; D might be TRBD2 (6 bases). The V gene's germline CDR1 is SGHNT and CDR2 YYREEE (reference sequence). The CDR3 contains 17 residues. The V end was cut by 4 bases, the J end by 1 base, with 20 bases between. Using reference TRBV5-4 and TRBJ2-5 for the parts outside the CDR3, the full variable domain is ETGVTQSPTHLIKTRGQQVTLRCSSQSGHNTVSWYQQALGQGPQFIFQYYREEENGRGNFPPRFSGLQFPNYSSELNVNALELDDSALYLCASSPLLSGAIQETQYFGPGTRLLVL.